This T cell receptor beta chain appears in the sequencing data of a study of cytomegalovirus exposure and HLA in healthy donors. This CDR3 region has 13 residues. Germline CDR1 MNHNS, CDR2 SASEGT. The J segment lost 5 bases and the V segment lost 9 bases, leaving 4 bases of the junction unmatched. Study conclusions and caveats: TCR beta chain V- and J-gene trimming was linked, in a later analysis, to a missense variant in DCLRE1C. Presence/absence analyses supposed approximately even sequencing depth among donors.

A remark on this clone: As yet, its antigen is unknown.

Researchers ran the PCR with 60 Vbeta and 13 Jbeta primers. Produced via immunoSEQ multiplex PCR; TCRdb's table is partial and in-frame only. Among 95,000 to 150,000 clones listed, 74% were seen once. Sequenced sample: PBMCs. This receptor was obtained from a woman aged 45-60 years in good health and CMV-seropositive. The chain links TRBV6-1 to TRBJ1-5; TRBD1 matches at 10 bases. CDR3 loop: CASWDRGYQPQHF. The CDR3 DNA sequence: TGTGCCAGTTGGGACAGGGGATATCAGCCCCAGCATTTT.